The source of this T cell receptor beta chain is a study of T cells in Graves' hyperthyroidism and ophthalmopathy. Amplification yielded TCR beta CDR3 regions, with RNA transcripts as the source. During a first-round RT-PCR of the TCR CDR3, the HTBI primer set was used. One entry per CDR3 protein results from TCRdb running MiXCR on the multiplex PCR reads. The table shows some 620,000 distinct CDR3 sequences, with 15% to 20% occurring only once. This clonotype was seen a handful of times. V shed 3 bases and J 6 bases; nucleotides not matched to a gene: 10. This CDR3 comprises 15 residues. Germline V gene lookup returns CDR1 GTSNPN and CDR2 SVGIG (reference sequence). An absence of ophthalmopathy progression within 18 months meant stable Graves' hyperthyroidism. Diagnoses were established using clinical symptoms, serum thyroxine and TRAb, thyroid ultrasound and orbital computed tomography.

The sample was blood. The V gene is TRBV30, the J gene TRBJ1-5, with TRBD1 identical over 8 bases. This receptor was obtained from a woman in her 30s with Graves' hyperthyroidism. The CDR3 sequence is CAWRGGQGSFQPQHF. DNA of the CDR3: TGTGCCTGGAGGGGAGGACAGGGATCGTTTCAGCCCCAGCATTTT.